This passage covers 29 T cell receptor beta chains from one sample sequenced in a study of T-cell memory formation after mild COVID-19. From the 5' RACE reads, TCRdb called clonotypes with MiXCR, one entry per CDR3 protein. The sample contains nearly 350,000 distinct CDR3 sequences, 13% of which appear only once. What was sequenced was PBMCs or a T cell subset sorted from them (not recorded which). The receptor set was obtained from a man aged 18 to 35 who had mild COVID-19 (a few samples of this study predate the infection). Cell type and time point are not known.

This clonotype was seen a few times. This chain connects TRBV6-5 to TRBJ2-3; D is unclear. Trimming pared 1 base from V and 3 bases from J, leaving 8 bases between. CDR1 and CDR2 from the germline V gene are MNHEY and SVGAGI. This CDR3 spans 14 amino acids. CDR3 residues: CASSYLEDTDTQYF. CDR3 DNA sequence: TGTGCCAGCAGTTACTTAGAAGATACAGATACGCAGTATTTT.

V and J are TRBV4-3 and TRBJ2-2, with D unresolved. The CDR3 covers 14 residues. Per germline, CDR1 LGHNA and CDR2 YSLEER. Deletions cut 7 bases from V and 7 bases from J, with 16 bases between. CDR3 protein: CASKSHERSGELFF. For the CDR3, the DNA is TGCGCCAGCAAAAGCCACGAGAGAAGCGGGGAGCTGTTTTTT.

In its sample, this clonotype was seen many times. The junction departs from germline at one end; a sequencing error may be responsible. V usage is TRBV5-1 and J usage is TRBJ2-5, with 9 bases aligning to TRBD2. CDR3 length: 14 residues. Looked up from germline, CDR1 is SGHRS and CDR2 is YFSETQ. The CDR3 sequence is CASSLGGGAETQYF. As DNA, the CDR3 is TGTGCCAGCAGTTTGGGCGGGGGGGCCGAGACCCAGTACTTC.

J is TRBJ1-2 and V is TRBV24-1, with no clear D. Germline-derived CDR1 and CDR2 are KGHDR and SFDVKD. V was clipped by 1 base and J by 4 bases, with 9 bases between them. This CDR3 is built from 14 residues. Here the CDR3 DNA reads TGTGCCACCAGTGATTTTGCCCGAAGCTATGGCTACACCTTC. Encoded protein: CATSDFARSYGYTF.

Only a few counts were recorded for this clonotype. The chain is built from TRBV7-2 and TRBJ1-2; weak D call: TRBD1 (6 bases). Germline CDR1 SGHTA, CDR2 FQGNSA. The ends were cut back, 5 bases at V and 4 bases at J, with 14 bases in the middle. CDR3 length: 14 residues. The CDR3 DNA is TGTGCCAGCAGCCCGCGGACAGAAGTCTATGGCTACACCTTC. This sequence encodes CASSPRTEVYGYTF. The entire variable domain, with the rest obtained from reference TRBV7-2 and TRBJ1-2, is as follows: GAGVSQSPSNKVTEKGKDVELRCDPISGHTALYWYRQSLGQGLEFLIYFQGNSAPDKSGLPSDRFSAERTGGSVSTLTIQRTQQEDSAVYLCASSPRTEVYGYTFGSGTRLTVV.

This clonotype has at least ten counts. The gene calls are TRBV4-1 and TRBJ2-7; D is undetermined. The CDR3 extends over 14 amino acids. Deletions cut 0 bases from V and 1 base from J, with 7 bases between. Germline V gene data show CDR1 as MGHRA and CDR2 as YSYEKL. CDR3 nucleotides: TGCGCCAGCAGCCAAGATCGGGCTTCCTACGAGCAGTACGTC. This codes for CASSQDRASYEQYV.

This clonotype has a count of ten or more. V gene TRBV4-1 combines with J gene TRBJ2-1; D might be TRBD2 (5 bases). The CDR3 length is 13 residues. Germline CDR1 MGHRA, CDR2 YSYEKL. V lost 0 bases to trimming and J lost 13 bases, with 13 bases between them. CDR3 sequence (DNA): TGCGCCAGCAGCCAAGATTCACGGGGAAAACAGTTCTTC. Its translation: CASSQDSRGKQFF.

This clonotype appeared a few times. J is TRBJ1-5 and V is TRBV7-2, with D hard to call. V was cut by 3 bases and J by 7 bases, with 13 bases left in between. This CDR3 comprises 14 residues. CDR1 SGHTA and CDR2 FQGNSA come from the germline V gene. Here the CDR3 reads CASSFGEFSQPQHF. DNA for the CDR3: TGTGCCAGCAGCTTTGGAGAGTTCAGCCAGCCCCAGCATTTT.

This sequence joins TRBV7-2 and TRBJ2-3; D call uncertain. Looked up from germline, CDR1 is SGHTA and CDR2 is FQGNSA. CDR3 length equals 15 residues. Trimming removed 1 base at V and 1 base at J, with 9 bases between. The CDR3 loop reads CASSLETVRTDTQYF. The CDR3 DNA reads TGTGCCAGCAGCTTAGAAACGGTCCGCACAGATACGCAGTATTTT.

V gene TRBV6-1 combines with J gene TRBJ1-1, with 8 nucleotides matching TRBD1. The CDR3 length is 16 residues. V shed 4 bases and J 6 bases; nucleotides not matched to a gene: 13. The V gene's germline CDR1 is MNHNS and CDR2 SASEGT. Here the CDR3 reads CASSGPQTGTGSEAFF. The CDR3 DNA is TGTGCCAGCAGTGGACCCCAAACCGGGACAGGATCTGAAGCTTTCTTT.

The sample holds a few counts of this clonotype. This chain links TRBV3-1 with TRBJ2-2; 9 bases agree with TRBD2. This CDR3 has 15 residues. CDR1 LGHDT and CDR2 YNNKEL come from the germline V gene (reference sequence). V lost 1 base to trimming and J lost 7 bases; unmatched junction nucleotides: 4. CDR3 DNA: TGTGCCAGCAGCCAAGTGCGGGGGGGCATCGGGGAGCTGTTTTTT. Translating gives CASSQVRGGIGELFF.

This clonotype was counted ten times or more. This chain links TRBV7-2 with TRBJ1-1; no clear D. V was cut by 2 bases and J by 5 bases, with 6 bases left in between. Germline loops: CDR1 SGHTA, CDR2 FQGNSA. The length of the CDR3 is 12 residues. CDR3 residues: CASSLRETEAFF. DNA for the CDR3: TGTGCCAGCAGCTTACGCGAGACTGAAGCTTTCTTT.

The chain couples TRBV20-1 to TRBJ2-3; D not resolved. Germline V lookup: CDR1 DFQATT, CDR2 SNEGSKA (reference sequence). The CDR3 is made up of 12 amino acids. The CDR3 sequence is CSPRVPTDTQYF. CDR3 DNA sequence: TGCAGCCCTAGAGTGCCCACAGATACGCAGTATTTT.

V and J are TRBV28 and TRBJ2-3, with D possibly matching TRBD2 (5 bases). The CDR3 covers 15 residues. Trimming left V 5 bases short and J 2 bases short, with 14 bases between. Germline V gives CDR1 MDHEN, CDR2 SYDVKM. CDR3 amino acids: CASSLDGLLTDTQYF. Written as DNA, the CDR3 is TGTGCCAGCAGTCTCGATGGACTTCTCACAGATACGCAGTATTTT.

This clonotype was seen a handful of times. The rearrangement joins TRBV9 to TRBJ2-5; 11 bases fit TRBD2. The J segment lost 2 bases and the V segment lost 0 bases, leaving 6 bases of the junction unmatched. CDR3 length: 17 amino acids. From germline, CDR1 is SGDLS and CDR2 YYNGEE. CDR3 sequence reads: CASSVVPSGGPQETQYF. CDR3 DNA sequence: TGTGCCAGCAGCGTAGTCCCTAGCGGGGGGCCTCAAGAGACCCAGTACTTC.

This clonotype was picked up a small number of times. The chain joins TRBV7-2 to TRBJ2-1; 8 nucleotides match TRBD1. CDR1 SGHTA and CDR2 FQGNSA come from the germline V gene. The CDR3 is 15 residues long. Unmatched junction bases numbered 15, after V lost 10 bases and J lost 7 bases. This CDR3 is CATIRGTGIWNEQFF. CDR3 in DNA: TGTGCCACTATCCGAGGGACAGGAATTTGGAATGAGCAGTTCTTC.

In its sample, this clonotype was seen a few times. This sequence joins TRBV29-1 and TRBJ1-2; D gene unclear. V lost 5 bases, J lost 10 bases, and 8 bases lay in between. Germline CDR1 is SQVTM and CDR2 is ANQGSEA. The CDR3 totals 9 residues. CDR3 in amino acids: CSVSPSYTF. The CDR3 DNA reads TGCAGCGTTTCACCTTCCTACACCTTC.

A few counts support this clonotype. The chain is built from TRBV20-1 and TRBJ2-7; D is uncertain. CDR1 and CDR2 (germline): DFQATT, SNEGSKA (reference sequence). CDR3 size: 12 residues. V dropped 2 bases and J dropped 4 bases, with 9 bases sitting between them. CDR3 sequence: CSARPSIYEQYV. CDR3 nucleotide sequence: TGCAGTGCTAGACCCTCAATATACGAGCAGTACGTC.

This clonotype was seen a handful of times. The genes are TRBV18 and TRBJ1-4; D call uncertain. The CDR3 has 13 amino acids. V was clipped by 8 bases and J by 5 bases, with 12 bases between them. The germline V gene encodes CDR1 KGHSH and CDR2 LQKENI. The CDR3 is CASLMARNEKLFF. CDR3 DNA sequence: TGTGCCAGCCTAATGGCCAGGAATGAAAAACTGTTTTTT.

This clonotype was counted a few times. The J gene is TRBJ2-7, the V gene TRBV4-1, with D unresolved. Deletions cut 0 bases from V and 1 base from J, with 7 bases between. The germline gives CDR1 MGHRA, CDR2 YSYEKL. The CDR3 is 14 residues long. The CDR3 here is CASSQDPQSYEQYV. DNA of the CDR3: TGCGCCAGCAGCCAAGATCCCCAGTCCTACGAGCAGTACGTC.

This clonotype was counted between two and nine times. This sequence joins TRBV6-2 or TRBV6-3 and TRBJ2-3; D is ambiguous. The CDR3 has 12 amino acids. V lost 7 bases, J lost 3 bases, and 8 bases lay in between. Germline lookup yields CDR1 MNHEY and CDR2 SVGEGT. The DNA of the CDR3 is TGTGCCAGCAACAGTGCTACAGATACGCAGTATTTT. Encoded protein: CASNSATDTQYF.

There are a few counts of this clonotype. V and J are TRBV28 and TRBJ2-1; no clear D. Trimming took off 4 bases at V and 6 bases at J, with 7 bases between the two ends. From germline, CDR1 is MDHEN and CDR2 SYDVKM. The CDR3 is 12 amino acids. CDR3 bases: TGTGCCAGCAGTTACACCGTCAATGAGCAGTTCTTC. Translated: CASSYTVNEQFF.

This clonotype has a handful of counts. The CDR3 sequence: CATSRDAYEQYV. CDR3 DNA sequence: TGTGCCACCAGCAGAGATGCCTACGAGCAGTACGTC. The chain links TRBV15 to TRBJ2-7; no clear D gene. Between the trimmed V and J ends, which lost 0 bases and 2 bases, there was a span of 2 bases. Germline V gene sequence: CDR1 LNHNV, CDR2 YYDKDF (reference sequence). CDR3 size: 12 residues.

V and J are TRBV7-3 and TRBJ2-5; D is perhaps TRBD2 (5 bases). The CDR3 totals 16 residues. Germline V CDR1 and CDR2: SGHTA, FQGTGA. V was trimmed by 1 base and J by 4 bases, leaving 16 bases between them. CDR3 nucleotides: TGTGCCAGCAGCTTAAGCCCCGCCGGGGTTGGAGAGACCCAGTACTTC. Residues: CASSLSPAGVGETQYF.

V usage is TRBV20-1 and J usage is TRBJ2-5; 8 bases align to TRBD2. The CDR3 covers 13 residues. Germline-derived CDR1 and CDR2 are DFQATT and SNEGSKA (reference sequence). With V trimmed by 5 bases and J by 5 bases, 7 bases remained unmatched. The CDR3 DNA follows: TGCAGTGCTTATTACGGGGGGGCGGAGACCCAGTACTTC. Protein sequence: CSAYYGGAETQYF.

This sequence joins TRBV11-1 and TRBJ2-7; 7 bases align to TRBD1. CDR3 length: 17 residues. CDR1 and CDR2 (germline): SGHAT, FQDESV (reference sequence). The J segment lost 5 bases and the V segment lost 0 bases, leaving 13 bases of the junction unmatched. In nucleotides, the CDR3 is TGTGCCAGCAGCTTAGCCCCTACAGGGGCCGGCGTGAACGAGCAGTACTTC. Protein: CASSLAPTGAGVNEQYF.

This chain links TRBV30 with TRBJ2-1; perhaps TRBD2 as D (6 bases). The CDR3 covers 15 residues. Trimming stripped 1 base from V and 1 base from J, with 11 bases between. The germline CDR1 and CDR2 sequences are GTSNPN and SVGIG (reference sequence). CDR3 sequence (DNA): TGTGCCTGGAGTGCCGGGAGCGGGTCCTACAATGAGCAGTTCTTC. Protein sequence: CAWSAGSGSYNEQFF.

The chain is built from TRBV5-1 and TRBJ2-1; maybe TRBD1 (7 bases). V lost 1 base and J 4 bases, leaving 24 bases between the germline ends. Germline CDR1 and CDR2: SGHRS and YFSETQ. This CDR3 has 19 amino acids. CDR3 in amino acids: CASSLKGAGGTYPYNEQFF. The DNA of the CDR3 is TGCGCCAGCAGCTTGAAGGGGGCCGGCGGGACCTACCCTTACAATGAGCAGTTCTTC.

As concerns this clonotype: The junction does not match germline at one end; this may be a read error. This chain connects TRBV25-1 to TRBJ1-1; D is uncertain. The CDR3 contains 12 residues. Germline assignment: CDR1 MGHDK and CDR2 SYGVNS. The CDR3 sequence is CASREYGTEAFF. CDR3 nucleotides: TGTGCCAGCAGGGAATACGGCACTGAAGCTTTCTTT.